This record looks at one T cell receptor beta chain sequence and its context. TCRdb's table, derived via immunoSEQ multiplex PCR, lists solely in-frame clones and lacks some. The sample holds approximately 140,000 clones, around 86% seen once. The data were taken from a study of blood T cell repertoires in COVID-19. Germline V gives CDR1 MNHEY, CDR2 SVGEGT. V was pared by 5 bases and J by 2 bases, with 17 bases between. This CDR3 is built from 16 residues. The TCR was taken from a human donor in a cohort sampled during active COVID-19. The sequenced sample consisted of peripheral blood. V usage is TRBV6-2 or TRBV6-3 and J usage is TRBJ2-3, with D maybe TRBD2 (7 bases). This CDR3 is CASSRGSGAYTDTQYF. DNA for the CDR3: TGTGCCAGCAGTAGGGGGAGCGGGGCCTACACAGATACGCAGTATTTT.